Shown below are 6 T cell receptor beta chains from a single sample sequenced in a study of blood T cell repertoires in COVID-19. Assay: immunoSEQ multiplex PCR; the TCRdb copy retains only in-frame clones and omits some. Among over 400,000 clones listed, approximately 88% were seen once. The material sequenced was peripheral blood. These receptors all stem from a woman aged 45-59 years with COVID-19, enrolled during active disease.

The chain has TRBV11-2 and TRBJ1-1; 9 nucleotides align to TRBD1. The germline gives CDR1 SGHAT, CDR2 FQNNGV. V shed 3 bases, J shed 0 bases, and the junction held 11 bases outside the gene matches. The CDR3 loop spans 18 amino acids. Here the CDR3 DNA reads TGTGCCAGCAGCTTGAAAACCGGGACAGGGATTTTGAACACTGAAGCTTTCTTT. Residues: CASSLKTGTGILNTEAFF. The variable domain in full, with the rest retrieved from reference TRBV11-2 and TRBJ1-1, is EAGVAQSPRYKIIEKRQSVAFWCNPISGHATLYWYQQILGQGPKLLIQFQNNGVVDDSQLPKDRFSAERLKGVDSTLKIQPAKLEDSAVYLCASSLKTGTGILNTEAFFGQGTRLTVV.

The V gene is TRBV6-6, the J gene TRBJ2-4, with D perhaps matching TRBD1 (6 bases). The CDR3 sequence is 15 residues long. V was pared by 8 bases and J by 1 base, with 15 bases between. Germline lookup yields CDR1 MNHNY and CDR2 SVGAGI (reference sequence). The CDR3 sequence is CASASDSSAKNIQYF. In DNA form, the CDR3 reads TGTGCCAGCGCCTCGGACAGTTCGGCCAAAAACATTCAGTACTTC.

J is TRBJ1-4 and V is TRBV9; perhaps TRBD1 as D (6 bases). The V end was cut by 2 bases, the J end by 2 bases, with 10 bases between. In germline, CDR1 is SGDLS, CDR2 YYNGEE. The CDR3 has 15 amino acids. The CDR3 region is CASSVTGTTNEKLFF. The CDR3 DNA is TGTGCCAGCAGCGTTACAGGGACCACTAATGAAAAACTGTTTTTT. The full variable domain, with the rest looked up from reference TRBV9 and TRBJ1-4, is DSGVTQTPKHLITATGQRVTLRCSPRSGDLSVYWYQQSLDQGLQFLIQYYNGEERAKGNILERFSAQQFPDLHSELNLSSLELGDSALYFCASSVTGTTNEKLFFGSGTQLSVL.

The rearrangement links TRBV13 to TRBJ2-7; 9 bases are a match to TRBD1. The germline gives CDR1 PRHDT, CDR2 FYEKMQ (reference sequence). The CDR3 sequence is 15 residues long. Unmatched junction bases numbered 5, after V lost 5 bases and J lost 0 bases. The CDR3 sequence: CASSTGTGSSYEQYF. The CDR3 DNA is TGTGCCAGCAGCACCGGGACAGGGAGCTCCTACGAGCAGTACTTC.

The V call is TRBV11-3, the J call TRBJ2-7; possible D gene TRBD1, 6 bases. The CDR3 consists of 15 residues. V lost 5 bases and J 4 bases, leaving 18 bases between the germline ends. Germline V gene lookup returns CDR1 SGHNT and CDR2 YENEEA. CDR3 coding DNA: TGTGCCAGCAGCCAAGACAGTTCAGGGGATTACGAGCAGTACTTC. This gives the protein CASSQDSSGDYEQYF.

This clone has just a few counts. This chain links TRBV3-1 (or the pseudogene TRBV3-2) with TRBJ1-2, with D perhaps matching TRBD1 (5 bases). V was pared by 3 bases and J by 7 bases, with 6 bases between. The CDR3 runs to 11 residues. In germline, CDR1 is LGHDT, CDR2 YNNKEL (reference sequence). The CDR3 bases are TGTGCCAGCAGCCACAGGGCTGGCTACACCTTC. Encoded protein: CASSHRAGYTF.